This T cell receptor (beta chain) emerged from a study of blood T cell repertoires in COVID-19. Study summary: Sites in the United States, Italy and Spain provided acute and convalescent COVID-19 samples. Nucleic acid was either cDNA or gDNA, and it came from T cells, B-cell-depleted T cells, or PBMCs.

The CDR3 totals 16 residues. Germline CDR1 and CDR2: SGDLS and YYNGEE. V shed 0 bases and J 8 bases; nucleotides not matched to a gene: 9. This clone was counted only a few times. Per the original methods: Reference gene primer amplification yielded estimated nucleated cell counts. Sequencing used immunoSEQ multiplex PCR; TCRdb keeps in-frame clones, though not all of them. D and trimming were read from the DNA, whereas the V and J calls and clone size are those reported in that table. Found here are roughly 80,000 clones, approximately 89% of them singletons; the top ten hold 1.5% to 2%. Sequencing used peripheral blood. This receptor was identified in a woman aged 55-75 years with acute or convalescent COVID-19. The genes are TRBV9 and TRBJ2-2; TRBD2 agrees at 8 bases. Here the CDR3 DNA reads TGTGCCAGCAGCGTAGTTAGCGGGGCCCCGGGTGGGGAGCTGTTTTTT. Residues: CASSVVSGAPGGELFF.